This TCR beta chain was observed in a study of post-analysis software for immune sequencing data. Study-level results: Comparison of patients with controls showed a handful of TRBV segments more frequent in patients, TRBV5-6, TRBV5-1 and TRBV20-1 among them. Versus controls, multiple sclerosis patients showed significantly lower diversity (normalized Chao1).

The germline gives CDR1 MNHEY, CDR2 SVGAGI. The CDR3 runs 15 residues. Trimming at V came to 7 bases and at J to 2 bases, leaving 8 bases not matched to a gene. TCR beta cDNA libraries had unique molecular identifiers. TCRdb re-analysed the PCR reads in MiXCR, keeping a single row per CDR3 protein. The sample holds under 650,000 distinct CDR3 sequences, about 44% seen once. In the case of this clonotype: Its antigen is not known.

The rearrangement links TRBV6-5 to TRBJ2-3, with 8 positions matching TRBD2. The sequence came from a girl between 5 and 17 years old with multiple sclerosis. The specimen sequenced was blood. The CDR3 DNA is TGTGCCAGCACCCCCGGGGGGGCCTTCACAGATACGCAGTATTTT. Its translation: CASTPGGAFTDTQYF.